This T cell receptor beta chain was recovered during a study of breast tumors, draining lymph nodes, adjacent tissues. Findings of the study overall: Tumor and nontumor repertoires were significantly more similar in luminal-like than in basal-like breast cancer. Data only fit, rather than demonstrated, lymph node origin of most tumor T cells. Findings are consistent with lymph node origin and intratumoral expansion of most tumor T cells. Tumor TCR diversity was below lymph nodes but above nontumor tissue.

As regards this clonotype: Its target is not known.

One entry per CDR3 protein results from TCRdb running MiXCR on the multiplex PCR reads. This table holds under 350,000 distinct CDR3 sequences, around 30% found once. Breast cancer patients provided tissue from their axillary draining lymph nodes. Per the germline V gene, CDR1 is SGHTS and CDR2 is YDEGEE. This CDR3 is built from 15 residues. The germline V and J ends were trimmed by 2 bases and 4 bases, with 15 bases remaining between them. This sequence originates from a female donor with breast cancer. Some clones in this sample may be carry-over from other donors' samples. Sequencing was performed on axillary lymph node tissue. The chain employs TRBV5-8 and TRBJ1-2; D is unresolved. The CDR3 here is CASSLAGASRYGYTF. Written as DNA, the CDR3 is TGTGCCAGCAGCTTAGCGGGAGCTTCGCGCTATGGCTACACCTTC.